Sequencing of this T cell receptor (beta chain) was carried out in a study of blood T cell repertoires in COVID-19. Clones were read by immunoSEQ multiplex PCR, and TCRdb kept only the in-frame ones, dropping some. Of about 130,000 clones listed, approximately 85% are singletons. From germline, CDR1 is WSHSY and CDR2 SAAADI. Trimming stripped 9 bases from V and 7 bases from J, with 19 bases between. This CDR3 is 13 amino acids long. The source of this sequence is a human donor in a cohort sampled during active COVID-19. The chain has TRBV10-2 and TRBJ2-7, with D possibly matching TRBD1 (7 bases). The sequenced material came from peripheral blood. The CDR3: CARIATGAGEQYV. The CDR3 DNA reads TGCGCCAGGATAGCTACAGGGGCGGGGGAGCAGTACGTC.